This entry describes one T cell receptor beta chain. These data belong to a study of graft-versus-host responses after intestinal transplantation. The method was immunoSEQ multiplex PCR; TCRdb's version includes in-frame clones alone and lacks a portion of them. This sample carries some 8,000 clones, roughly 90% of them seen once, and the ten largest clones take around 1.4%. V lost 7 bases, J lost 11 bases, and 18 bases lay in between. The CDR3 totals 13 residues. Per germline, CDR1 LGHNT and CDR2 FRNRAP. This specimen was PBMCs, taken around 31 days after intestinal transplant. The TCR comes from a human patient who received an intestinal transplant, so some T cells may come from the graft donor. The chain has TRBV12-5 and TRBJ1-5; D is unclear. CDR3 DNA: TGTGCTAGTGCCCCCCCGGAAGGAATGGCCCAGCATTTT. This sequence encodes CASAPPEGMAQHF.